These 23 T cell receptor beta chains were sequenced from one sample in a study of T cell repertoires in ileal Crohn's disease (dated by TCRdb to between 2018 and 2021). What this sample's time point label stands for: neoterminal ileum biopsy at postoperative endoscopy, about 6 months after surgery. Preparation of the library involved the immunoSEQ multiplex PCR assay. TCRdb mirrors the immuneACCESS table, restricted to in-frame sequences. Some clones are absent from its copies; in checked studies, under half trace to an unresolved V gene, and the reason for the others is unknown. Recorded for this sample are around 9,200 clones; around 80% of them occurred a single time. The ten top clones hold around 20% of the sample. Input material: ileal tissue. These receptors all come from an adult with Crohn's disease.

J is TRBJ2-7 and V is TRBV7-9, with 8 positions matching TRBD2. The CDR3 is 17 amino acids. J lost 2 bases, V lost 7 bases, and 16 bases had no gene match. Germline loops: CDR1 SEHNR, CDR2 FQNEAQ (reference sequence). As DNA, the CDR3 is TGTGCCAGCACGACCGGGGGGGGCCAAAGAAGCCCCTACGAGCAGTACTTC. Translated, it gives CASTTGGGQRSPYEQYF.

The gene calls are TRBV6-4 and TRBJ2-1, with D maybe TRBD1 (6 bases). This CDR3 is built from 14 residues. The germline V gene encodes CDR1 MRHNA and CDR2 SNTAGT. The ends were cut back, 0 bases at V and 10 bases at J, with 13 bases in the middle. Here the CDR3 reads CASSDSMGAEEQFF. Written as DNA, the CDR3 is TGTGCCAGCAGTGACTCGATGGGGGCTGAGGAGCAGTTCTTC.

V and J are TRBV6-1 and TRBJ2-1; 7 bases fit TRBD1. Germline V gives CDR1 MNHNS, CDR2 SASEGT. CDR3 length: 14 amino acids. Trimming took 10 bases from V and 10 from J; bases not matched to a gene: 16. CDR3 DNA: TGTGCCATCAGCCAGGACAGGTCGATTGGGGAGCAGTTCTTC. It is translated as CAISQDRSIGEQFF.

This clone turned up a few times. This rearrangement joins TRBV5-6 to TRBJ2-7; the D gene is possibly TRBD2 (6 bases). The V and J ends lost 3 bases and 4 bases respectively, with 14 bases between them. The CDR3 is 14 amino acids. Germline CDR1 reads SGHDT; CDR2 reads YYEEEE. DNA for the CDR3: TGTGCCAGCAGCTCCGCCCCGGGAGTTTACGAGCAGTACTTC. As protein: CASSSAPGVYEQYF.

This clone occurred once. The genes are TRBV4-1 and TRBJ2-4, with D possibly matching TRBD2 (5 bases). The CDR3 contains 15 residues. CDR1 and CDR2 (germline): MGHRA, YSYEKL. V was clipped by 2 bases and J by 6 bases, with 14 bases between them. The CDR3 spells CASSQPARGPNIQYF. The DNA for the CDR3 is TGCGCCAGCAGCCAACCCGCCCGGGGTCCAAACATTCAGTACTTC.

The chain has TRBV9 and TRBJ2-1; 8 bases match TRBD2. The trim removed 0 bases at V and 4 bases at J, leaving 3 bases unmatched. The CDR3 has 15 residues. Germline V gene sequence: CDR1 SGDLS, CDR2 YYNGEE. This CDR3 is CASSVAGGLYNEQFF. For the CDR3, the DNA is TGTGCCAGCAGCGTAGCGGGAGGGCTGTACAATGAGCAGTTCTTC.

This chain uses TRBV6-4 with TRBJ2-3; TRBD2 matches at 9 bases. The V gene end was trimmed by 0 bases and the J gene end by 1 base; junction bases not matched to a gene: 2. The CDR3 totals 16 residues. Germline CDR1 reads MRHNA; CDR2 reads SNTAGT. CDR3 protein: CASSDSASGGTDTQYF. CDR3 sequence (DNA): TGTGCCAGCAGTGACTCGGCTAGCGGGGGCACAGATACGCAGTATTTT.

This chain uses TRBV2 with TRBJ2-3, with 7 bases that match TRBD2. This CDR3 is built from 15 residues. CDR1 and CDR2 (germline): SNHLY, FYNNEI. The V segment lost 3 bases and the J segment 1 base; nucleotides outside the gene matches: 4. CDR3 DNA sequence: TGTGCCAGCAGTGATGGGGGAGGGGGCACAGATACGCAGTATTTT. Residues: CASSDGGGGTDTQYF.

This clone was seen just once. V and J are TRBV6-1 and TRBJ2-7; possible D gene TRBD1, 5 bases. This CDR3 comprises 15 residues. Between the trimmed V and J ends, which lost 11 bases and 3 bases, there was a span of 23 bases. CDR1 and CDR2 (germline): MNHNS, SASEGT. Here the CDR3 reads CAAVRGPLVLYEQYF. The CDR3 DNA is TGTGCCGCCGTAAGGGGCCCCCTGGTCCTCTACGAGCAGTACTTC.

The chain is built from TRBV5-1 and TRBJ1-3; 7 bases line up with TRBD1. CDR1 and CDR2 from the germline V gene are SGHRS and YFSETQ. This CDR3 is built from 14 residues. The junction had 4 bases not matched to a gene; V was cut back by 4 bases and J by 3 bases. CDR3 in amino acids: CASSRTGDGNTIYF. The CDR3 DNA reads as TGCGCCAGCAGCCGTACAGGGGATGGAAACACCATATATTTT. The variable domain in full, completed from reference TRBV5-1 and TRBJ1-3, reads KAGVTQTPRYLIKTRGQQVTLSCSPISGHRSVSWYQQTPGQGLQFLFEYFSETQRNKGNFPGRFSGRQFSNSRSEMNVSTLELGDSALYLCASSRTGDGNTIYFGEGSWLTVV.

The chain recombines TRBV6-5 with TRBJ2-1; D is possibly TRBD2 (6 bases). CDR3 size: 15 residues. Trimming shortened V by 9 bases and J by 7 bases, and 22 bases separated the two germline ends. Germline V gene data show CDR1 as MNHEY and CDR2 as SVGAGI. CDR3 bases: TGTGCCAGGCCGCGAGGCGGGACCGAGGATAATGAGCAGTTCTTC. This codes for CARPRGGTEDNEQFF.

The chain carries TRBV27 and TRBJ2-7; D gene unclear. V shed 5 bases and J shed 2 bases, with 19 bases lying between them. The CDR3 has 16 amino acids. Germline CDR1 reads MNHEY; CDR2 reads SMNVEV (reference sequence). The DNA for the CDR3 is TGTGCCAGCAGTCATGAGGCGGCAGCCTTTACCTACGAGCAGTACTTC. This sequence encodes CASSHEAAAFTYEQYF.

V and J are TRBV7-9 and TRBJ2-3; 9 bases align to TRBD2. With V trimmed by 1 base and J by 6 bases, 11 bases remained unmatched. This CDR3 spans 17 amino acids. Per germline, CDR1 SEHNR and CDR2 FQNEAQ (reference sequence). The CDR3 nucleotides read TGTGCCAGCAGCTTAGGTAGTAGCGGGGGAGATCTGGATACGCAGTATTTT. Its translation is CASSLGSSGGDLDTQYF.

The chain carries TRBV28 and TRBJ2-7; 7 bases map to TRBD2. The CDR3 spans 15 residues. Germline V lookup: CDR1 MDHEN, CDR2 SYDVKM. Trimming at V came to 6 bases and at J to 2 bases, leaving 10 bases not matched to a gene. CDR3 bases: TGTGCCAGCAGCCCATCTAGCGGCATTACCTACGAGCAGTACTTC. Encoded protein: CASSPSSGITYEQYF.

The V gene is TRBV19, the J gene TRBJ2-7, with 9 bases aligning to TRBD1. The CDR3 runs 15 residues. V shed 3 bases, J shed 6 bases, and the junction held 9 bases outside the gene matches. In germline, CDR1 is LNHDA, CDR2 SQIVND (reference sequence). The CDR3 reads CASSMFRTGVPEQYF. CDR3 nucleotides: TGTGCCAGTAGTATGTTCCGGACAGGGGTCCCCGAGCAGTACTTC.

This clone was counted a few times. V is TRBV5-1 and J is TRBJ2-1, with TRBD2 matching 13 bases. The ends lost 7 bases at V and 9 bases at J; junction bases unmatched: 10. Germline V gives CDR1 SGHRS, CDR2 YFSETQ. The CDR3 spans 15 residues. DNA of the CDR3: TGCGCCAGCCACTCCGGGACTAGCGGGGCCGGTGAGCAGTTCTTC. Protein product: CASHSGTSGAGEQFF.

This clone counts as large. The chain combines TRBV25-1 with TRBJ1-4; D gene ambiguous. Germline CDR1 is MGHDK and CDR2 is SYGVNS. This CDR3 spans 13 amino acids. Trimming pared 5 bases from V and 1 base from J, leaving 5 bases between. The CDR3 bases are TGTGCCAGCAGTACTGTAACTAATGAAAAACTGTTTTTT. Amino acid sequence: CASSTVTNEKLFF.

The chain joins TRBV15 to TRBJ2-2; weak D call: TRBD2 (6 bases). Germline V gives CDR1 LNHNV, CDR2 YYDKDF (reference sequence). The CDR3 is made up of 14 amino acids. V shed 5 bases and J shed 4 bases, with 11 bases lying between them. The CDR3 spells CATSERVRTGELFF. CDR3 sequence (DNA): TGTGCCACCAGCGAGCGGGTGCGCACCGGGGAGCTGTTTTTT.

CDR3 in amino acids: CASSYLAGGQGTDTQYF. The CDR3 DNA reads TGTGCCAGCAGCTATCTAGCGGGGGGGCAAGGAACAGATACGCAGTATTTT. The J gene is TRBJ2-3, the V gene TRBV9, with 12 positions matching TRBD2. Germline V CDR1 and CDR2: SGDLS, YYNGEE. J gave up 3 bases and V 4 bases, and 9 bases lay outside the gene matches. The CDR3 sequence is 17 residues long.

This clone was found a few times. This sequence joins TRBV6-6 and TRBJ2-7; D is possibly TRBD2 (6 bases). Looked up from germline, CDR1 is MNHNY and CDR2 is SVGAGI (reference sequence). Trimming stripped 3 bases from V and 4 bases from J, with 10 bases between. CDR3 size: 13 residues. The CDR3 nucleotides read TGTGCCAGCAGTTATTTGGGGGGATACGAGCAGTACTTC. Its translation: CASSYLGGYEQYF.

V and J are TRBV12-5 and TRBJ2-7; D is uncertain. The CDR3 runs 12 residues. The ends were cut back, 5 bases at V and 3 bases at J, with 8 bases in the middle. Germline CDR1 is LGHNT and CDR2 is FRNRAP. This chain's CDR3 is CASGPTFYEQYF. The DNA for the CDR3 is TGTGCTAGTGGTCCCACTTTCTACGAGCAGTACTTC. Filled out from reference TRBV12-5 and TRBJ2-7, the complete variable domain reads DARVTQTPRHKVTEMGQEVTMRCQPILGHNTVFWYRQTMMQGLELLAYFRNRAPLDDSGMPKDRFSAEMPDATLATLKIQPSEPRDSAVYFCASGPTFYEQYFGPGTRLTVT.

The chain is built from TRBV7-9 and TRBJ2-1, with 16 bases that match TRBD2. The CDR3 loop spans 19 amino acids. V dropped 5 bases and J dropped 6; count of bases not matched to a gene: 13. Germline V gene sequence: CDR1 SEHNR, CDR2 FQNEAQ (reference sequence). The CDR3 loop reads CASSPLGLAGGPSGNEQFF. The CDR3 DNA follows: TGTGCCAGCAGCCCGCTGGGACTAGCGGGAGGGCCCTCCGGCAATGAGCAGTTCTTC.

This clone was picked up one time. V gene TRBV19 combines with J gene TRBJ2-1; tentative D call: TRBD1 (5 bases). The V and J ends lost 6 bases and 2 bases respectively, with 20 bases between them. The CDR3 sequence is 17 residues long. Germline V CDR1 and CDR2: LNHDA, SQIVND (reference sequence). CDR3 loop: CASSTPMGRLTYNEQFF. Written as DNA, the CDR3 is TGTGCCAGTAGCACCCCAATGGGGCGGCTAACCTACAATGAGCAGTTCTTC.